In its sample, the clone carrying this TCR beta chain was seen many times. The antigen remains undetermined. The sample originates from a study of tumor-infiltrating lymphocytes in glioblastoma multiforme. Three nested ARM-PCR rounds with V-beta and C-beta primers built TCRB libraries. These TCRB libraries lack any described unique molecular identifiers. TCRdb re-derived calls from the multiplex PCR reads in MiXCR, one entry per CDR3 protein. The table includes approximately 10,000 distinct CDR3 sequences, 66% detected once. Notes on the study in general: The TCR and somatic mutation analysis included just one glioblastoma patient. Unequal TCR RNA per T cell might skew measured clone sizes.

Sequencing was carried out using brain tumor tissue. The origin of this receptor is a male donor with glioblastoma.

The CDR3 is CASSGQGLAEQYF. The CDR3 nucleotides are TGTGCCAGCAGTGGACAGGGTTTGGCCGAGCAGTACTTC. The chain is built from TRBV2 and TRBJ2-7, with 7 bases fitting TRBD1. The CDR3 contains 13 residues. Germline CDR1 is SNHLY and CDR2 is FYNNEI. V lost 4 bases to trimming and J lost 6 bases; unmatched junction nucleotides: 6.